The 25 T cell receptor beta chains reported below all come from one sample, sequenced in a study of T cell clonality in common variable immunodeficiency. Some clones are missing from TCRdb's copy, which holds only in-frame ones; the method was immunoSEQ multiplex PCR. The sample presents 35,000 to 50,000 clones, none singletons. Sequencing input: peripheral blood mononuclear cells. All receptors come from a person between 18 and 75 years old in good health.

To note about this clone: The read terminates 3 residues before the CDR3 end, so the remaining end is supplied by the germline J gene. The V and J genes are TRBV10-1 and TRBJ2-1; 8 nucleotides line up with TRBD2. V lost 3 bases to trimming and J lost 2 bases; unmatched junction nucleotides: 3. This CDR3 is 15 amino acids long. CDR1 is WNHNN, CDR2 SYGVQD, per germline (reference sequence). The CDR3 loop is CASSDPGLAYNEQFF. The sequenced part of the CDR3 DNA is TGCGCCAGCAGTGACCCGGGACTAGCCTACAATGAG.

There are many counts of this clone. The CDR3 end is not reached by the read, which stops 3 residues before it; the germline J gene fills it in. This sequence joins TRBV5-1 and TRBJ2-3; TRBD1 agrees at 7 bases. The trim removed 4 bases at V and 0 bases at J, leaving 2 bases unmatched. This CDR3 spans 14 amino acids. The germline V gene encodes CDR1 SGHRS and CDR2 YFSETQ. CDR3 DNA, as far as it was read: TGCGCCAGCAGCACGGGACAGAGCACAGATACG. Amino acids: CASSTGQSTDT. The CDR3, in full, reads CASSTGQSTDTQYF.

This clone was detected ten times or more. The read terminates 3 residues before the CDR3 end, so the remaining end is supplied by the germline J gene. The chain uses TRBV20-1 and TRBJ1-5; the D gene is possibly TRBD1 (5 bases). The CDR3 loop spans 15 amino acids. Trimming stripped 0 bases from V and 0 bases from J, with 9 bases between. Germline loops: CDR1 DFQATT, CDR2 SNEGSKA (reference sequence). This chain's CDR3 is CSARDLGGSNQPQHF. The CDR3 DNA, read in part, is TGCAGTGCTAGAGATCTGGGGGGTAGCAATCAGCCC.

There are many counts of this clone. With the read ending 3 residues before the CDR3 end, the germline J gene is used to fill in that end. V usage is TRBV14 and J usage is TRBJ2-2, with 7 bases identical to TRBD1. Trimming cost V 3 bases and J 2 bases; bases outside gene matches: 6. Germline V lookup: CDR1 SGHDN, CDR2 FVKESK. The CDR3 consists of 16 residues. Partial CDR3 DNA: TGTGCCAGCAGCCAGACAACAGGGGCTAACACCGGGGAG. Translation gives CASSQTTGANTGE. The whole CDR3 region reads CASSQTTGANTGELFF.

This clone came up many times. The read comes to an end 3 residues before the CDR3 does, leaving the germline J gene to fill in the end. The rearrangement links TRBV29-1 to TRBJ2-1; TRBD2 matches at 12 bases. The CDR3 is made up of 15 amino acids. V dropped 6 bases and J dropped 9; count of bases not matched to a gene: 12. Looked up from germline, CDR1 is SQVTM and CDR2 is ANQGSEA. The CDR3 is CSVSSSGRAFGEQFF. The part of the CDR3 DNA that was read is TGCAGCGTCTCGTCTAGCGGGAGGGCCTTTGGTGAG.

This clone was counted many times. The CDR3 end is not reached by the read, which stops 3 residues before it; the germline J gene fills it in. The rearrangement joins TRBV5-4 to TRBJ1-1; perhaps TRBD1 as D (5 bases). The CDR3 is made up of 15 amino acids. CDR1 and CDR2 (germline): SGHNT, YYREEE (reference sequence). Trimming took 4 bases from V and 2 from J, leaving 15 bases between them. CDR3 region: CASSLVRGGNTEAFF. CDR3 DNA (partial): TGTGCCAGCAGCCTCGTGCGGGGCGGCAACACTGAA. Filled out from reference TRBV5-4 and TRBJ1-1, the complete variable domain reads ETGVTQSPTHLIKTRGQQVTLRCSSQSGHNTVSWYQQALGQGPQFIFQYYREEENGRGNFPPRFSGLQFPNYSSELNVNALELDDSALYLCASSLVRGGNTEAFFGQGTRLTVV.

This clone showed up many times. From the germline J gene comes the end of the CDR3, since the read stops 3 residues before it. The rearrangement joins TRBV10-3 to TRBJ2-3; D gene ambiguous. The CDR3 is 12 amino acids. Germline CDR1 reads ENHRY; CDR2 reads SYGVKD. With 8 bases removed from V and 1 base from J, the gap between germline ends came to 7 bases. CDR3 protein: CAISQGTDTQYF. The covered CDR3 bases are TGTGCCATCTCCCAGGGCACAGATACG.

As for this clone: Sequence at one end of the junction differs from germline and may be a read error. The read terminates 3 residues before the CDR3 end, so the remaining end is supplied by the germline J gene. This sequence joins TRBV7-9 and TRBJ1-3; the D gene is possibly TRBD1 (6 bases). There are 11 residues in the CDR3. From germline, CDR1 is SEHNR and CDR2 FQNEAQ (reference sequence). CDR3 DNA, as far as it was read: TGTGCCAGCAGCCCATGGGACACT. It specifies CASSPWDT. The full CDR3 protein is CASSPWDTIYF.

This clone was seen only a few times. The CDR3 end is not reached by the read, which stops 3 residues before it; the germline J gene fills it in. The chain employs TRBV20-1 and TRBJ1-2; weak D call: TRBD1 (6 bases). CDR3 length: 15 residues. Germline CDR1 is DFQATT and CDR2 is SNEGSKA (reference sequence). CDR3 DNA (partial): TGCAGTGCTTACCGCGGGGCGGGGGCCTCCTACGAC. This sequence encodes CSAYRGAGASYD. The CDR3 in full is CSAYRGAGASYDYTF.

Regarding this clone: The read halts 3 residues ahead of the CDR3 end, with the missing end drawn from the germline J gene. The chain combines TRBV19 with TRBJ1-6; TRBD1 agrees at 9 bases. The J segment lost 0 bases and the V segment lost 5 bases, leaving 5 bases of the junction unmatched. The CDR3 is 17 amino acids. Germline V lookup: CDR1 LNHDA, CDR2 SQIVND (reference sequence). CDR3 region: CASSPRTGASYNSPLHF. The covered CDR3 bases are TGTGCCAGTAGTCCCCGGACAGGGGCCTCCTATAATTCACCC.

This clone was detected many times. The read comes to an end 3 residues before the CDR3 does, leaving the germline J gene to fill in the end. The chain carries TRBV28 and TRBJ2-3; D possibly corresponds to TRBD2 (6 bases). Germline CDR1 reads MDHEN; CDR2 reads SYDVKM. The CDR3 covers 14 residues. V was pared by 4 bases and J by 6 bases, with 14 bases between. CDR3 residues: CASSSPFRGDTQYF. The CDR3 DNA, read in part, is TGTGCCAGCAGTTCCCCTTTCCGGGGGGATACG.

In its sample, this clone was seen many times. The CDR3 is cut off 3 residues early in the read; its end comes from the germline J gene. V usage is TRBV5-4 and J usage is TRBJ2-3; D is undetermined. Germline loops: CDR1 SGHNT, CDR2 YYREEE (reference sequence). This CDR3 has 14 residues. The V and J ends lost 1 base and 2 bases respectively, with 8 bases between them. The DNA read from the CDR3 is TGTGCCAGCAGCTTGCGAGGCCCCACAGATACG. This gives the protein CASSLRGPTDT. From start to end, the CDR3 is CASSLRGPTDTQYF.

This clone was found many times. The read falls 3 residues short of the CDR3 end, and the missing part is taken from the germline J gene. The chain links TRBV30 to TRBJ2-5; 8 bases are shared with TRBD1. With 2 bases clipped from V and 6 bases from J, the junction kept 8 bases outside the gene matches. The CDR3 covers 14 residues. The germline CDR1 and CDR2 sequences are GTSNPN and SVGIG (reference sequence). The sequenced CDR3 bases are TGTGCCTGGAGTCGGACAGGGTCTCAAAAGACC. Its protein product is CAWSRTGSQKT. The whole CDR3 sequence is CAWSRTGSQKTQYF.

This clone came up a few times. The read ends 3 residues shy of where the CDR3 ends; the end is completed using the germline J gene. This chain connects TRBV18 to TRBJ1-2; D is possibly TRBD1 (5 bases). From germline, CDR1 is KGHSH and CDR2 LQKENI. This CDR3 is built from 15 residues. The sequenced CDR3 bases are TGTGCCAGCTCACTGGGACTAGCTCAAACAGATACC. Its protein product is CASSLGLAQTDT. The full CDR3 is CASSLGLAQTDTYTF.

This clone occurred many times. The CDR3 sequence: CASSRTQDRTSYEQYF. The CDR3 bases that were read are TGTGCCAGCTCACGCACTCAAGACAGGACTTCCTACGAG. The rearrangement joins TRBV18 to TRBJ2-7; D may be TRBD1 (6 bases). The missing CDR3 end, 3 residues past where the read stops, is filled in from the germline J gene. The CDR3 runs 16 residues. Trimming removed 4 bases from V and 1 base from J, with 17 bases in between. Germline V gene sequence: CDR1 KGHSH, CDR2 LQKENI. Together with reference TRBV18 and TRBJ2-7, the CDR3 gives the full variable domain: NAGVMQNPRHLVRRRGQEARLRCSPMKGHSHVYWYRQLPEEGLKFMVYLQKENIIDESGMPKERFSAEFPKEGPSILRIQQVVRGDSAAYFCASSRTQDRTSYEQYFGPGTRLTVT.

This clone was counted ten times or more. With the read ending 3 residues before the CDR3 end, the germline J gene is used to fill in that end. J is TRBJ1-6 and V is TRBV6-1; a weak D match, TRBD1 (6 bases). Germline V gene lookup returns CDR1 MNHNS and CDR2 SASEGT. V was pared by 4 bases and J by 6 bases, with 10 bases between. CDR3 length: 14 residues. The DNA read from the CDR3 is TGTGCCAGCAGTGTGGAAGGGGGTAATTCACCC. Translation gives CASSVEGGNSP. The entire CDR3 protein is CASSVEGGNSPLHF.

This clone was counted at least ten times. The CDR3 extends 3 residues past the end of the read, so its final part is completed from the germline J gene. V usage is TRBV20-1 and J usage is TRBJ2-1, with a possible D match to TRBD2 (6 bases). Germline CDR1 and CDR2: DFQATT and SNEGSKA (reference sequence). CDR3 length: 15 amino acids. V dropped 5 bases and J dropped 6 bases, with 20 bases sitting between them. The chain's CDR3 is CSASAPGLGPNEQFF. The CDR3 bases that were read are TGCAGTGCTTCTGCTCCGGGACTCGGACCCAATGAG.

This clone was counted at least ten times. The observed sequence ends 3 residues before the CDR3 terminus, with the missing tail filled in from the germline J gene. The chain carries TRBV30 and TRBJ1-2, with 10 nucleotides matching TRBD1. J lost 4 bases, V lost 5 bases, and 13 bases had no gene match. There are 16 residues in the CDR3. Looked up from germline, CDR1 is GTSNPN and CDR2 is SVGIG (reference sequence). The DNA read from the CDR3 is TGTGCCTGGGCCCGGGACAGGGGTAAAGTAGTCTATGGC. This gives the protein CAWARDRGKVVYG. The full CDR3 protein reads CAWARDRGKVVYGYTF.

The table lists this clone with many counts. Partial CDR3 DNA: TGCAGTGCTAGTCCCCCCGGCTCCTATAATTCACCC. Amino acid sequence: CSASPPGSYNSP. The whole CDR3 is CSASPPGSYNSPLHF. The chain employs TRBV20-1 and TRBJ1-6; D gene unclear. The missing CDR3 end, 3 residues past where the read stops, is filled in from the germline J gene. Trimming removed 3 bases from V and 0 bases from J, with 9 bases in between. This CDR3 contains 15 residues. Germline CDR1 DFQATT, CDR2 SNEGSKA (reference sequence).

This clone has at least ten counts. The observed sequence ends 3 residues before the CDR3 terminus, with the missing tail filled in from the germline J gene. The chain uses TRBV20-1 and TRBJ2-3; tentative D call: TRBD1 (6 bases). The CDR3 loop spans 12 amino acids. The germline V gene has CDR1 DFQATT and CDR2 SNEGSKA (reference sequence). The part of the CDR3 DNA that was read is TGCAGTGCGCAAGACAGGTCTCAGCCG. Its translation is CSAQDRSQP. The entire CDR3 is CSAQDRSQPQYF.

The sample holds many counts of this clone. The CDR3 is cut off 3 residues early in the read; its end comes from the germline J gene. This rearrangement joins TRBV29-1 to TRBJ2-2, with 7 bases identical to TRBD2. The V gene's germline CDR1 is SQVTM and CDR2 ANQGSEA. This CDR3 contains 12 residues. Unmatched junction bases numbered 2, after V lost 4 bases and J lost 6 bases. CDR3 protein: CSVVREPGELFF. The DNA read from the CDR3 is TGCAGCGTTGTGCGGGAGCCCGGGGAG.

This clone was counted ten times or more. Read sequence stops 3 residues before the CDR3 end, and the germline J gene provides the missing end. The V call is TRBV19, the J call TRBJ2-2; tentatively, D is TRBD1 (6 bases). V lost 5 bases and J 0 bases, leaving 13 bases between the germline ends. The CDR3 extends over 16 amino acids. CDR1 and CDR2 from the germline V gene are LNHDA and SQIVND (reference sequence). The CDR3 reads CASSPTGTSNTGELFF. The covered CDR3 bases are TGTGCCAGTAGTCCCACGGGGACATCGAACACCGGGGAG.

In its sample, this clone was seen many times. Read data end 3 residues before the CDR3 end; the end is taken from the germline J gene. The chain employs TRBV6-1 and TRBJ2-3; a possible D gene is TRBD2 (7 bases). Trimming took 4 bases from V and 4 from J, leaving 18 bases between them. This CDR3 region has 16 residues. Germline values: CDR1 MNHNS, CDR2 SASEGT. CDR3 sequence reads: CASSAFKGGRADTQYF. The sequenced part of the CDR3 DNA is TGTGCCAGCAGTGCGTTTAAGGGGGGGAGGGCAGATACG.

This clone was detected many times. The CDR3 goes on 3 residues after the read ends, and that part is filled in from the germline J gene. The chain employs TRBV20-1 and TRBJ1-2, with D perhaps matching TRBD1 (5 bases). The CDR3 has 14 amino acids. Germline loops: CDR1 DFQATT, CDR2 SNEGSKA (reference sequence). The germline V and J ends were trimmed by 3 bases and 0 bases, with 11 bases remaining between them. CDR3 loop: CSARTQGSNYGYTF. The DNA read from the CDR3 is TGCAGTGCTAGGACCCAGGGATCTAACTATGGC.

This clone was counted at least ten times. The read comes to an end 3 residues before the CDR3 does, leaving the germline J gene to fill in the end. The genes are TRBV7-6 and TRBJ1-1; TRBD1 aligns across 8 bases. The CDR3 extends over 14 amino acids. The germline gives CDR1 SGHVS, CDR2 FNYEAQ. J gave up 5 bases and V 6 bases, and 8 bases lay outside the gene matches. The CDR3 bases that were read are TGTGCCAGCAGTTCCGACAGGGGTAAGACTGAA. The encoded protein is CASSSDRGKTE. The whole CDR3 protein reads CASSSDRGKTEAFF.